This T cell receptor beta chain comes out of a study of breast tumors, draining lymph nodes, adjacent tissues listed by TCRdb under 2016. Describing the broader study: TCR beta repertoires were compared across tumor, adjacent nontumor tissue and axillary lymph nodes obtained from breast cancer patients. The study aimed to assess the relationships and possible T-cell exchange between tumor, surrounding tissue and draining lymph node repertoires in human breast cancer.

This clonotype was observed a handful of times. Its recognized antigen is unknown. The input lacks base qualities; no much larger clone sits a single base away. The lymph node samples were taken from the axillary draining lymph nodes of breast cancer patients. Study-wide conclusions, independent of this receptor: The study presented the conclusion that tumor T cells originate in lymph nodes as consistent with a hypothesis, not as something directly demonstrated. Tumors showed preferential V and J gene usage, and their T-cell repertoire diversity fell below that of lymph nodes yet above that of nontumor tissue. The data were judged consistent with most tumor T cells deriving from the lymph node and then expanding within tumor tissue. In luminal-like breast cancer, tumor and nontumor tissue repertoires resembled each other significantly more than in basal-like breast cancer.

The junction shows trimming of 3 bases on V and 6 bases on J, plus 16 bases between the germline ends. From the cysteine through the phenylalanine, the CDR3 covers 15 amino acids. Just CDR3 DNA is preserved here, 45 bases in frame from base 1. In the germline V gene (reference sequence), CDR1 corresponds to LNHNV and CDR2 to YYDKDF. Sequencing was carried out with an Illumina HiSeq 2000. Multiplex PCR amplification was used to generate the TCR beta chain libraries. High-throughput sequencing was used to analyze the amplified TCR beta chain products. TCRdb passed the public sequencing reads through fastp at Q25 and MiXCR, retaining productive beta sequences. Identical CDR3 protein sequences are pooled into one entry, listed with their most common genes and DNA. The sample table contains some 150,000 distinct CDR3 sequences; only one count was recorded for around a third of them. Over 3.5% of the sample is held by the ten biggest clonotypes.

Here the chain combines TRBV15 and TRBJ2-3; the D call is tentative, TRBD1 or TRBD2, as each matches 5 bases. The material sequenced was axillary lymph node tissue. This TCR derives from a female donor with breast cancer. Some clones in this sample may be carry-over from other donors' samples. The CDR3 sequence is CATSRGDVPTDTQYF. The nucleotides read TGTGCCACCAGCAGGGGGGACGTCCCAACTGATACGCAGTATTTT.